This T cell receptor (beta chain) was recovered during a study of blood T cell repertoires in COVID-19. Study-wide background: T cells, B-cell-depleted T cells, or PBMCs supplied cDNA or gDNA.

Worth noting for this clone: One junction end does not reproduce the germline sequence, and a read error may be involved.

Original data processing: Counts of nucleated cells, estimated from reference gene primer amplification, were obtained. Using immunoSEQ multiplex PCR, the repertoire was profiled, and TCRdb retains in-frame clones only, with some absent. D and trimming were read from the DNA, whereas the V and J calls and clone size are those reported in that table. Among about 58,000 clones, 88% were seen once, and the ten largest hold roughly 23%. This TCR derives from a woman aged 45-59 years with active or convalescent COVID-19. The sample was peripheral blood.

CDR3 amino acids: CASSEIAGVSDTHYF. The CDR3 DNA reads TGTGCCAGCAGCGAAATAGCGGGAGTTTCAGATACGCATTATTTT. V gene TRBV5-5 combines with J gene TRBJ2-3, with TRBD2 matching over 9 bases. The CDR3 has 15 residues. Germline V lookup: CDR1 SGHKS, CDR2 YYEKEE (reference sequence).